This record looks at one T cell receptor beta chain sequence and its context. It lacks a known antigen. The record has no base qualities; no much larger clone is one base away. This record comes from a study of neoadjuvant nivolumab and ipilimumab in lung cancer (TCRdb year 2020). In terms of the full investigation: Nivolumab was administered intravenously at 3 mg/kg on days 1, 15 and 29, and in the combination arm ipilimumab 1 mg/kg was added on day 1 only. The major pathologic response (MPR) rate in the intention-to-treat population in each study arm was designated as the primary trial endpoint. Of the roughly 45 patients with operable NSCLC treated in the trial, approximately 23 were randomized to nivolumab monotherapy and some 21 to nivolumab plus ipilimumab. The study compared TCR repertoires in pretherapy (baseline) peripheral blood with TCR repertoires in tumors resected at surgery after neoadjuvant immune checkpoint blockade. Seven patients had matched pretherapy and resected tumor pairs analyzed, with four treated with nivolumab and three with nivolumab plus ipilimumab.

Sequences WSHSY (CDR1) and SAAADI (CDR2) are obtained from the germline V gene. The CDR3 covers 13 residues, taking in both the cysteine and the phenylalanine. The retained sequence is limited to the CDR3, 39 bases, with the frame set at the first base. The V end loses 3 bases and the J end loses 8 bases, and a stretch of 14 bases separates them. The time point label, as the study defines it: at surgical resection after neoadjuvant nivolumab +/- ipilimumab. The samples were taken from NEOSTAR, a phase 2 randomized trial in operable NSCLC that tested neoadjuvant nivolumab or nivolumab plus ipilimumab, followed by surgery. On the study overall, not on this receptor specifically: Resected tumors had greater TCR richness and clonality than tumor-adjacent uninvolved lung, and increases were observed in more dual-therapy-treated tumors. From pretherapy to surgery, increases in tumor T-cell richness and clonality were observed in three of three dual-therapy tumors but in only two of four nivolumab-treated tumors. No significant correlation was found between TCR clonality and pathologic tumor regression, and only one major-pathologic-response sample was available for the clonality analysis. TCR sequencing was performed in a small number of samples. TCR richness in pretherapy blood showed a positive correlation with richness in tumors resected after neoadjuvant therapy (Spearman R of about 0.82).

Receptor amplification or capture employed the immunoSEQ multiplex PCR assay. In the original analysis: Repertoires were summarized in terms of richness and clonality, and significantly expanded and contracted clones between pre- and post-therapy samples were identified. TCRdb re-hosts the immuneACCESS table, in-frame sequences only. Its copies lack some clones; in the studies checked, an unresolved V gene accounts for under half of them, and the cause for the rest is not known. That table furnishes V, J and clone size, whereas the DNA furnished D and trimming. Present in this sample are some 25,000 clones, 82% of which were seen just once. The ten top clones hold about 9% of the sample.

The origin of this receptor is an adult with non-small cell lung cancer. The rearranged chain carries TRBV10-2 and TRBJ2-7; TRBD1 is a weak D gene call, 5 bases matching. The sequencing used tumor tissue, collected after neoadjuvant nivolumab, alone or with ipilimumab, at or shortly before surgery. The CDR3 protein sequence reads: CASSDEGATKQYF. The nucleotides read TGCGCCAGCAGTGATGAAGGGGCTACGAAGCAGTACTTC.